Given below is one T cell receptor (beta chain) in context. Germline V gene sequence: CDR1 SGHRS, CDR2 YFSETQ. The trim removed 0 bases at V and 8 bases at J, leaving 8 bases unmatched. The CDR3 runs 15 residues. The sample is drawn from a study of blood T cell repertoires in COVID-19. About the research overall: The study drew acute and convalescent COVID-19 samples from the United States, Italy and Spain. T cells, B-cell-depleted T cells, or PBMCs supplied cDNA or gDNA.

Methods used by the authors: Cell counts per sample came from amplifying reference gene primers. The method was immunoSEQ multiplex PCR; TCRdb's version includes in-frame clones alone and lacks a portion of them. The V and J calls and clone size come from that table; D and trimming were worked out from the DNA. The table shows approximately 77,000 clones, with 80% occurring only once. The chain uses TRBV5-1 and TRBJ1-2; 9 nucleotides match TRBD1. This clonotype was sampled from a woman in her 70s with acute or convalescent COVID-19. Sequenced material: peripheral blood. CDR3 coding DNA: TGCGCCAGCAGCTTGGCCTCTGGGACAGGGCAGGGCTACACCTTC. It encodes CASSLASGTGQGYTF.